Given below is one TCR beta chain in context. Its antigen is still unknown. This sample's time point: late sampling 161 to 241 days after vaccination in a few convalescent patients. The treatment: approximately 9-day PBMC culture with coronavirus spike peptide pools or control peptides (ViraFEST assay). This sample is part of a study of vaccination and CD4 T cells after COVID-19. The CDR3 covers 13 residues. The germline V gene encodes CDR1 SGHTA and CDR2 FQGTGA. Between the trimmed V and J ends, which lost 5 bases and 5 bases, there was a span of 12 bases. The Oncomine TCR Beta short-read assay was applied to DNA of cultured CD4+ T cells. TCRdb re-called the PCR reads with MiXCR, one entry per CDR3 protein. Among around 18,000 distinct CDR3 sequences, roughly half were seen once, and the ten largest hold 20% to 25%.

The V gene is TRBV7-3, the J gene TRBJ2-5; D uncertain. This receptor was obtained from a human donor who had recovered from COVID-19. Sequenced here: CD4+ T cells from blood, cultured in vitro, sampled about 7 months after SARS-CoV-2 vaccination. The CDR3 DNA reads TGTGCCAGCAGCCGGAGCACCAGGGAGACCCAGTACTTC. Residues: CASSRSTRETQYF.